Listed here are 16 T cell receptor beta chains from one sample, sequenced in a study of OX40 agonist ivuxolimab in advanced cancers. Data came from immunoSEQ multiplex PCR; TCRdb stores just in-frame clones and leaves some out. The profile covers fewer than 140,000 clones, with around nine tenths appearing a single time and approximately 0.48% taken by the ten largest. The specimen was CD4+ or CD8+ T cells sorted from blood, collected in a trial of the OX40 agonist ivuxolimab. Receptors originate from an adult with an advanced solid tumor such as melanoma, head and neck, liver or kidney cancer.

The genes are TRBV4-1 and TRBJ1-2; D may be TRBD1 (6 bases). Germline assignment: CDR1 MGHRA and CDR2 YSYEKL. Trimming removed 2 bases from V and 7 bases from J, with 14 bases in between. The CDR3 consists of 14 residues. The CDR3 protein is CASSQLQGQGGYTF. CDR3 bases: TGCGCCAGCAGCCAACTCCAGGGGCAGGGTGGCTACACCTTC.

Here the CDR3 DNA reads TGTGCCAGCAGTGAGAGGGGGGCCTCGTTAGCCAAAAACATTCAGTACTTC. As protein: CASSERGASLAKNIQYF. The rearrangement joins TRBV25-1 to TRBJ2-4; either TRBD1 or TRBD2 may fit D (6 bases each). Looked up from germline, CDR1 is MGHDK and CDR2 is SYGVNS. Trimming removed 3 bases at V and 0 bases at J, with 15 bases between. The CDR3 runs 17 residues. Based on the CDR3 plus reference TRBV25-1 and TRBJ2-4, the full variable domain is EADIYQTPRYLVIGTGKKITLECSQTMGHDKMYWYQQDPGMELHLIHYSYGVNSTEKGDLSSESTVSRIRTEHFPLTLESARPSHTSQYLCASSERGASLAKNIQYFGAGTRLSVL.

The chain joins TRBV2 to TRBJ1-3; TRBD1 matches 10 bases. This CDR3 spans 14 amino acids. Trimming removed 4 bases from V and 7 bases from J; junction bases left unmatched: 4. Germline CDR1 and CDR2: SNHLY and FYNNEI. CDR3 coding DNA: TGTGCCAGCAGTGCGGACAGGGGGGGGAACACCATATATTTT. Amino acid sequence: CASSADRGGNTIYF.

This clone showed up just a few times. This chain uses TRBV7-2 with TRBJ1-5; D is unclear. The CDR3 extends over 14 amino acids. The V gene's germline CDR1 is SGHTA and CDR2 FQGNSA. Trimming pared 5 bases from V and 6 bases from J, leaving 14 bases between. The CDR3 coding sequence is TGTGCCAGCAGCCCCTCTCCGTCGGGTCAGCCCCAGCATTTT. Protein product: CASSPSPSGQPQHF.

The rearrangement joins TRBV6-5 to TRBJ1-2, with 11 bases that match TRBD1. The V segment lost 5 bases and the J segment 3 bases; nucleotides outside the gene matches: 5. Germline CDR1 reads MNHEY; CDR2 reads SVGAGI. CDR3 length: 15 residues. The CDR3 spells CASSRRTGGDYGYTF. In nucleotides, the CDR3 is TGTGCCAGCAGTCGCCGGACAGGGGGCGACTATGGCTACACCTTC.

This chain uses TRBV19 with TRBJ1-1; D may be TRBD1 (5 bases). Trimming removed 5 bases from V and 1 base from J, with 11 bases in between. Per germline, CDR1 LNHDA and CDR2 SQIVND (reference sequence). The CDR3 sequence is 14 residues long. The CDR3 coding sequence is TGTGCCAGTAGTCCCGGGGGGAGGAACACTGAAGCTTTCTTT. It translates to CASSPGGRNTEAFF. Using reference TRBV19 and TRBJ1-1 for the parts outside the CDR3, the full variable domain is DGGITQSPKYLFRKEGQNVTLSCEQNLNHDAMYWYRQDPGQGLRLIYYSQIVNDFQKGDIAEGYSVSREKKESFPLTVTSAQKNPTAFYLCASSPGGRNTEAFFGQGTRLTVV.

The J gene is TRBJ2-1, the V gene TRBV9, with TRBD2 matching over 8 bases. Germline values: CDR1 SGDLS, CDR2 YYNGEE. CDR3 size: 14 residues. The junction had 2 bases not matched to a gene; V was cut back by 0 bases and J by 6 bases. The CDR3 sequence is CASSVEAGVNEQFF. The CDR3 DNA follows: TGTGCCAGCAGCGTAGAAGCGGGGGTCAATGAGCAGTTCTTC.

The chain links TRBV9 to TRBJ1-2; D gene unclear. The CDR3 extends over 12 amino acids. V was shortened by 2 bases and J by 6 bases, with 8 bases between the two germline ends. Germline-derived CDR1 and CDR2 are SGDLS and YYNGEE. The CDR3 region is CASSVSGDGYTF. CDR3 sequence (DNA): TGTGCCAGCAGCGTGTCCGGGGATGGCTACACCTTC.

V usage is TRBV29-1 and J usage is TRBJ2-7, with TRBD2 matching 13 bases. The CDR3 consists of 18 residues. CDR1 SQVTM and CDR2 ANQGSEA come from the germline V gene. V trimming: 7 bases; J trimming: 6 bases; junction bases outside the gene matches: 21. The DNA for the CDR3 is TGCAGCGCCTCTGCACCCGGACTAGCGGGGGAGACCCGGGGCGAGCAGTACTTC. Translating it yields CSASAPGLAGETRGEQYF.

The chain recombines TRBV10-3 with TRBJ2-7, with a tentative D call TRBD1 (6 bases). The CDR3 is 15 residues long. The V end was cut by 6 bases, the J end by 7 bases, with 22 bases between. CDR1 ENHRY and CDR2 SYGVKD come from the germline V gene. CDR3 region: CAISQLTTGLGEQYF. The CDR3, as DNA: TGTGCCATCAGCCAATTAACGACAGGTTTGGGGGAGCAGTACTTC.

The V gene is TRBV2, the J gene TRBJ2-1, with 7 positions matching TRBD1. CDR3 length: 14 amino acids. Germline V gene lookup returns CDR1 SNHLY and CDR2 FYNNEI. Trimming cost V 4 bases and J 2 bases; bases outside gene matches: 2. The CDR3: CASSAGQPYNEQFF. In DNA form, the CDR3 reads TGTGCCAGCAGTGCGGGACAGCCCTACAATGAGCAGTTCTTC. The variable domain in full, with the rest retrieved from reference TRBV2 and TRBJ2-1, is EPEVTQTPSHQVTQMGQEVILRCVPISNHLYFYWYRQILGQKVEFLVSFYNNEISEKSEIFDDQFSVERPDGSNFTLKIRSTKLEDSAMYFCASSAGQPYNEQFFGPGTRLTVL.

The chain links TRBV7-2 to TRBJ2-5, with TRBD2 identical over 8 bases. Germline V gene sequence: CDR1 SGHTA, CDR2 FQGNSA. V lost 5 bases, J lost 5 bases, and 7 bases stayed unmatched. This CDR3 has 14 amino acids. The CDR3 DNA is TGTGCCAGCAGCCCACTCGGGGGGGCCGAGACCCAGTACTTC. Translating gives CASSPLGGAETQYF.

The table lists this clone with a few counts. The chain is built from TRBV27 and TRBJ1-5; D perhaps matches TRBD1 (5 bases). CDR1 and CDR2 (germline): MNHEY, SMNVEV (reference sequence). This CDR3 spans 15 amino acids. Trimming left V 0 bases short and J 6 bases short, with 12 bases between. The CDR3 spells CASSLSMAGSQPQHF. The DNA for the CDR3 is TGTGCCAGCAGTTTATCGATGGCAGGGAGTCAGCCCCAGCATTTT.

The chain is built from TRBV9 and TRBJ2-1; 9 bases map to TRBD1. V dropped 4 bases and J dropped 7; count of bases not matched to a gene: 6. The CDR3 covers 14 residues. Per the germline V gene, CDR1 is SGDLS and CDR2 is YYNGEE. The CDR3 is CASSTLGTGNEQFF. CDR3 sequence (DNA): TGTGCCAGCAGCACCCTAGGGACAGGGAATGAGCAGTTCTTC.

The CDR3 region is CSVGDRFYEQYF. CDR3 nucleotides: TGCAGCGTTGGTGACAGGTTCTACGAGCAGTACTTC. The chain joins TRBV29-1 to TRBJ2-7, with D possibly matching TRBD1 (6 bases). From germline, CDR1 is SQVTM and CDR2 ANQGSEA. This CDR3 has 12 amino acids. V lost 4 bases and J lost 3, with 10 bases in between.

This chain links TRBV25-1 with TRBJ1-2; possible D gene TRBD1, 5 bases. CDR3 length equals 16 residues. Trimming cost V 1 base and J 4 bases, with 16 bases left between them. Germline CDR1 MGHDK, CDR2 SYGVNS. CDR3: CASSESDSRTPYGYTF. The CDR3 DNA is TGTGCCAGCAGTGAATCCGACAGTAGGACGCCCTATGGCTACACCTTC.